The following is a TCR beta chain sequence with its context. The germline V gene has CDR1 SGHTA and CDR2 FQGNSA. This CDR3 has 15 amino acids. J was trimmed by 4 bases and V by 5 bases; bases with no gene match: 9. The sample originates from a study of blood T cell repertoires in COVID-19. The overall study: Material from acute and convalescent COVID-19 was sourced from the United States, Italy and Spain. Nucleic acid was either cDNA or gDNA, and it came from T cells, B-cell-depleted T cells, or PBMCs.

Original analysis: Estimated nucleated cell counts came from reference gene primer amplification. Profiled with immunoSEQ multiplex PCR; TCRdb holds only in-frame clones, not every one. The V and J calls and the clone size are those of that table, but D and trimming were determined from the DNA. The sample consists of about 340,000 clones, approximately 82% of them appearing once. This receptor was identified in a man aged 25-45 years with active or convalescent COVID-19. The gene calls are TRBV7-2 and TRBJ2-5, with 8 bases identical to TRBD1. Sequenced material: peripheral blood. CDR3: CASSGPGGWRETQYF. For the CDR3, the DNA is TGTGCCAGCAGCGGACCAGGGGGCTGGAGAGAGACCCAGTACTTC.